Following are 22 T cell receptor beta chains from one sample sequenced in a study of T-cell memory formation after mild COVID-19. From the 5' RACE reads, TCRdb called clonotypes with MiXCR, one entry per CDR3 protein. The sample consists of 530,000 or so distinct CDR3 sequences, roughly 17% of them appearing once. Specimen: PBMCs or a T cell subset sorted from them (not recorded which). These receptor sequences come from an adult woman who had mild COVID-19 (a few samples of this study predate the infection). Cell type and time point are not known.

The chain couples TRBV29-1 to TRBJ1-1, with no clear D. Trimming stripped 4 bases from V and 1 base from J, with 7 bases between. CDR1 is SQVTM, CDR2 ANQGSEA, per germline. This CDR3 contains 12 residues. Written as DNA, the CDR3 is TGCAGCGTTGGCTCAACGAACACTGAAGCTTTCTTT. Translating gives CSVGSTNTEAFF. Full variable domain (rest looked up from reference TRBV29-1 and TRBJ1-1): SAVISQKPSRDICQRGTSLTIQCQVDSQVTMMFWYRQQPGQSLTLIATANQGSEATYESGFVIDKFPISRPNLTFSTLTVSNMSPEDSSIYLCSVGSTNTEAFFGQGTRLTVV.

The V and J genes are TRBV6-1 and TRBJ2-3; D not resolved. Trimming took 6 bases from V and 2 from J, leaving 6 bases between them. Germline CDR1 is MNHNS and CDR2 is SASEGT. This CDR3 is 12 amino acids long. Written as DNA, the CDR3 is TGTGCCAGCAGAGAAAACACAGATACGCAGTATTTT. Encoded protein: CASRENTDTQYF.

This clonotype was seen once. The chain combines TRBV20-1 with TRBJ2-3; 15 positions agree with TRBD2. V trimming: 6 bases; J trimming: 5 bases; junction bases outside the gene matches: 9. This CDR3 comprises 16 residues. The germline V gene has CDR1 DFQATT and CDR2 SNEGSKA (reference sequence). This CDR3 reads CSAGLAGGKRKDTQYF. CDR3 sequence (DNA): TGCAGTGCCGGACTAGCGGGAGGGAAGCGGAAAGATACGCAGTATTTT.

The gene calls are TRBV12-3 or TRBV12-4 and TRBJ2-1; TRBD2 might be the D (5 bases). V lost 5 bases to trimming and J lost 4 bases, with 18 bases between them. The CDR3 consists of 16 residues. The CDR3 loop reads CASSVQRGSAYNEQFF. The DNA for the CDR3 is TGTGCCAGCAGTGTCCAACGGGGTAGTGCGTACAATGAGCAGTTCTTC.

The V call is TRBV3-1, the J call TRBJ2-5, with D possibly TRBD1 on 6 matching bases. The V end was cut by 0 bases, the J end by 5 bases, with 13 bases between. The germline V gene has CDR1 LGHDT and CDR2 YNNKEL (reference sequence). CDR3 length equals 15 residues. The CDR3 region is CASSQEDRSGETQYF. CDR3 DNA sequence: TGTGCCAGCAGCCAAGAGGACAGATCTGGGGAGACCCAGTACTTC.

This clonotype came up many times. An end of the junction differs from the germline gene, which may be a read error. This chain uses TRBV5-1 with TRBJ1-1; D is unresolved. Germline V CDR1 and CDR2: SGHRS, YFSETQ. The CDR3 has 11 residues. The CDR3 spells CASSGNTEAFF. The CDR3 DNA sequence: TGTGCCAGCTCCGGGAACACTGAAGCTTTCTTT. Full variable domain (missing parts from reference TRBV5-1 and TRBJ1-1): KAGVTQTPRYLIKTRGQQVTLSCSPISGHRSVSWYQQTPGQGLQFLFEYFSETQRNKGNFPGRFSGRQFSNSRSEMNVSTLELGDSALYLCASSGNTEAFFGQGTRLTVV.

This clonotype was recorded only once. The chain uses TRBV24-1 and TRBJ1-4, with TRBD1 matching over 7 bases. Looked up from germline, CDR1 is KGHDR and CDR2 is SFDVKD. V gave up 3 bases and J gave up 7 bases; unmatched junction bases: 13. The CDR3 runs to 17 residues. In DNA, the CDR3 is TGTGCCACCAGTGATCCTGGACAGGCTGGACTCCGTGAAAAACTGTTTTTT. Its translation is CATSDPGQAGLREKLFF.

The rearrangement joins TRBV7-2 to TRBJ1-4, with D possibly being TRBD1 (5 bases). The CDR3 extends over 16 amino acids. Trimming stripped 1 base from V and 7 bases from J, with 16 bases between. Germline V lookup: CDR1 SGHTA, CDR2 FQGNSA. The CDR3 region has the DNA TGTGCCAGCAGCTTAGATCTGCGGGGCCTTTCTGAAAAACTGTTTTTT. This sequence encodes CASSLDLRGLSEKLFF.

This clonotype was seen only a few times. The chain links TRBV7-9 to TRBJ1-1; tentatively, D is TRBD1 (6 bases). The germline CDR1 and CDR2 sequences are SEHNR and FQNEAQ (reference sequence). The CDR3 runs to 18 residues. V was clipped by 4 bases and J by 1 base, with 22 bases between them. The CDR3 DNA reads as TGTGCCAGCAGCTCCTGGGGGGGCTCAGGGGCCCGGAACACTGAAGCTTTCTTT. Its translation is CASSSWGGSGARNTEAFF.

This clonotype came up a few times. The J gene is TRBJ1-2, the V gene TRBV7-8; 7 positions agree with TRBD1. The CDR3 contains 14 residues. The V and J ends lost 5 bases and 8 bases, in that order; junction bases with no gene match: 11. Germline CDR1 is SGHVS and CDR2 is FQNEAQ. CDR3 nucleotides: TGTGCCAGCAGCCAACAGGGGCCACCGGTGGGCTACACCTTC. Its protein is CASSQQGPPVGYTF.

This clonotype came up a few times. This rearrangement joins TRBV5-1 to TRBJ1-1; D gene ambiguous. The CDR3 is made up of 14 amino acids. Germline V gene lookup returns CDR1 SGHRS and CDR2 YFSETQ. Trimming cost V 5 bases and J 0 bases, with 11 bases left between them. In DNA, the CDR3 is TGCGCCAGCAGACAAACGGGTGTGAACACTGAAGCTTTCTTT. Its translation is CASRQTGVNTEAFF.

The V gene is TRBV7-9, the J gene TRBJ1-1, with no clear D. Per the germline V gene, CDR1 is SEHNR and CDR2 is FQNEAQ (reference sequence). The CDR3 extends over 12 amino acids. V was pared by 5 bases and J by 5 bases, with 9 bases between. The CDR3 DNA follows: TGTGCCAGCAGCCAACTCGAGACTGAAGCTTTCTTT. Residues: CASSQLETEAFF.

The chain carries TRBV4-1 and TRBJ2-5, with a weak D call TRBD2 (5 bases). Trimming pared 1 base from V and 5 bases from J, leaving 14 bases between. The CDR3 runs to 15 residues. From germline, CDR1 is MGHRA and CDR2 YSYEKL. CDR3 region: CASSQGGSRRETQYF. CDR3 in DNA: TGCGCCAGCAGCCAAGGTGGTAGTCGGAGGGAGACCCAGTACTTC.

This clonotype was counted between two and nine times. The gene calls are TRBV5-1 and TRBJ2-7; possible D gene TRBD1, 6 bases. Germline-derived CDR1 and CDR2 are SGHRS and YFSETQ. V lost 6 bases and J 0 bases, leaving 16 bases between the germline ends. The CDR3 runs to 15 residues. The CDR3 spells CASTSGTTVSYEQYF. CDR3 nucleotides: TGCGCCAGCACCTCCGGGACAACCGTCTCCTACGAGCAGTACTTC. Full variable domain (rest looked up from reference TRBV5-1 and TRBJ2-7): KAGVTQTPRYLIKTRGQQVTLSCSPISGHRSVSWYQQTPGQGLQFLFEYFSETQRNKGNFPGRFSGRQFSNSRSEMNVSTLELGDSALYLCASTSGTTVSYEQYFGPGTRLTVT.

This chain uses TRBV20-1 with TRBJ2-2; 8 nucleotides agree with TRBD1. V dropped 1 base and J dropped 7; count of bases not matched to a gene: 8. The CDR3 is made up of 15 amino acids. CDR1 and CDR2 (germline): DFQATT, SNEGSKA (reference sequence). The DNA for the CDR3 is TGCAGTGCTAGAGTGGACAGGGTGGCGGGCGGGGAGCTGTTTTTT. As protein: CSARVDRVAGGELFF.

This clonotype showed up just a few times. V gene TRBV9 combines with J gene TRBJ1-2; D is perhaps TRBD1 (6 bases). CDR3 length: 15 residues. Germline lookup yields CDR1 SGDLS and CDR2 YYNGEE. V lost 4 bases and J lost 4, with 17 bases in between. CDR3 loop: CASSKGQSDLYGYTF. The CDR3 nucleotides are TGTGCCAGCAGCAAAGGACAGTCCGACCTCTATGGCTACACCTTC.

This clonotype was counted between two and nine times. V usage is TRBV24-1 and J usage is TRBJ1-4, with D possibly matching TRBD1 (5 bases). With 9 bases removed from V and 8 bases from J, the gap between germline ends came to 15 bases. Germline V gene lookup returns CDR1 KGHDR and CDR2 SFDVKD. The CDR3 spans 13 residues. CDR3 protein: CATGGGQGEKLFF. CDR3 in DNA: TGTGCCACCGGTGGGGGTCAAGGGGAAAAACTGTTTTTT.

The chain couples TRBV7-6 to TRBJ2-5, with D perhaps TRBD2 (5 bases). V dropped 8 bases and J dropped 5 bases, with 15 bases sitting between them. CDR3 length: 13 residues. The germline V gene encodes CDR1 SGHVS and CDR2 FNYEAQ. CDR3 sequence: CASGNRGWETQYF. Here the CDR3 DNA reads TGTGCCAGCGGGAACCGGGGTTGGGAGACCCAGTACTTC.

In its sample, this clonotype was seen a few times. The chain employs TRBV7-9 and TRBJ2-7, with D possibly being TRBD2 (6 bases). This CDR3 is 14 amino acids long. Germline values: CDR1 SEHNR, CDR2 FQNEAQ (reference sequence). V lost 5 bases and J 2 bases, leaving 13 bases between the germline ends. The CDR3, as DNA: TGTGCCAGCAGCCTCGAGGAGGGACCCTACGAGCAGTACTTC. Amino acids: CASSLEEGPYEQYF.

This clonotype has only a few counts. The chain recombines TRBV11-2 with TRBJ2-7; TRBD2 matches at 7 bases. Losses at the gene ends were 2 bases for V and 0 bases for J; bases not matched to a gene: 1. The germline V gene encodes CDR1 SGHAT and CDR2 FQNNGV. The length of the CDR3 is 14 residues. The CDR3 nucleotides are TGTGCCAGCAGCTTAAGGGAGGGCTCCTACGAGCAGTACTTC. This codes for CASSLREGSYEQYF.

The V and J genes are TRBV7-9 and TRBJ1-2, with D hard to call. CDR3 length: 14 amino acids. V gave up 4 bases and J gave up 4 bases, with 13 bases separating them. The V gene's germline CDR1 is SEHNR and CDR2 FQNEAQ (reference sequence). This CDR3 reads CASSSAAGFYGYTF. The CDR3 DNA sequence: TGTGCCAGCAGCTCCGCCGCTGGGTTCTATGGCTACACCTTC.

This clonotype occurred many times. This rearrangement joins TRBV10-3 to TRBJ2-3; TRBD1 might be the D (5 bases). With 6 bases removed from V and 7 bases from J, the gap between germline ends came to 8 bases. Per germline, CDR1 ENHRY and CDR2 SYGVKD. This CDR3 spans 11 amino acids. CDR3 loop: CAISDRNTQYF. The DNA of the CDR3 is TGTGCCATCAGCGACAGAAATACGCAGTATTTT.